The following is a TCR beta chain sequence with its context. What antigen it recognizes has not been identified. No base quality values were provided; no much bigger clone lies one nucleotide off. The donors belonged to the validation cohort of over a hundred subjects, which was separate from the roughly 670-subject first cohort. The data were taken from a study of cytomegalovirus exposure and HLA in healthy donors (dated by TCRdb to about 2017). In terms of the full investigation: According to a later analysis, the 120 validation repertoires were produced on the same platform as the roughly 720 repertoires of the first cohort. The study aimed to test whether signatures of past pathogen exposure could be identified by cataloging public T cell receptors. In addition to the first cohort of 500 to 850 subjects, a separate validation cohort of around 110 different subjects was used. To predict cytomegalovirus infection status, the study brought together high-throughput TCR immunosequencing, statistical association of individual TCRs with disease status, and machine learning. What the study reported, not specific to this receptor: A later analysis had no HLA typing for the validation cohort, so co-occurrence there was scored across all 130 or so repertoires. The classifier was reported to diagnose cytomegalovirus status with high specificity and sensitivity in both the original cohort and the validation cohort. According to the authors, the approach could potentially be generalized to other disease states and immunological phenotypes. A few of the identified cytomegalovirus-associated TCR beta chains were confirmed in vitro to be specific for cytomegalovirus antigens. Most TCR sequences were seen in very few donors, while some public TCRs were found in many individuals. Subsequent analysis determined that TCRs grouped into clusters in the first cohort also showed a tendency toward co-occurrence across the 120 or so validation repertoires, and 90% to 95% of cluster scores exceeded 0. In the study, roughly 160 TCR beta chains were listed as associated with cytomegalovirus.

Spanning cysteine to phenylalanine, the CDR3 consists of 15 amino acids. The only DNA kept is the CDR3, 45 bases in frame from the first base. From a lookup of the germline V gene, CDR1 and CDR2 are MDHEN and SYDVKM. The junction carries 19 bases between V and J, which are trimmed by 8 bases and 2 bases respectively. Library preparation employed the immunoSEQ multiplex PCR assay. The authors' analysis ran thus. A statistical classification framework was developed to diagnose cytomegalovirus status using the catalog of TCR beta chain sequences. TCRdb holds this immuneACCESS table with in-frame rearrangements only. Some clones are missing; in checked studies, unresolved V genes explain under half, and the rest has no known cause. V and J calls and clone size are copied from that table; D and trimming were computed from the DNA. The sample table lists about 200,000 clones, 88% of them with a count of one. 2.9% of the sample lies in the top ten.

The sequencing sample was made of PBMCs. Rearrangement joined TRBV28 to TRBJ2-7; TRBD2 is a weak D gene call, 6 bases matching. This receptor was obtained from a woman aged 18 to 35 in good health and CMV-seronegative. The nucleotides are TGTGCCAGCGGAAAGCCGGGACTGTCACCCTACGAGCAGTACTTC. Translated, this gives CASGKPGLSPYEQYF.